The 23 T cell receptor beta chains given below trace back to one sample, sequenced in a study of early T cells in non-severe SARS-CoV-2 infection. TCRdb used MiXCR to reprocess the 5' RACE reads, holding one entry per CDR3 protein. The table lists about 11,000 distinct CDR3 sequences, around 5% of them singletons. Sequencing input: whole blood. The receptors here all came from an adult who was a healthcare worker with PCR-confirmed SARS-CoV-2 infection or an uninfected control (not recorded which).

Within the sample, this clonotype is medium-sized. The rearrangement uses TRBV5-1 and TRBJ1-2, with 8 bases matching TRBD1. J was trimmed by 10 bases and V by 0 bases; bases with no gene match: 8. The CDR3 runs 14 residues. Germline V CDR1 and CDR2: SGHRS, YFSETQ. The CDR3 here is CASSLDSRGRDYTF. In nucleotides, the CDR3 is TGCGCCAGCAGCTTGGATTCCAGGGGGCGCGACTACACCTTC.

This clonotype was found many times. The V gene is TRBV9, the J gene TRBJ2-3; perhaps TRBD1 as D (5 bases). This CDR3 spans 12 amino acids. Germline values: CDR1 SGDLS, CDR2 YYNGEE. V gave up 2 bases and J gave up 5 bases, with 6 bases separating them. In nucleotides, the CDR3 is TGTGCCAGCAGCGTCAGGGAAGATACGCAGTATTTT. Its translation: CASSVREDTQYF.

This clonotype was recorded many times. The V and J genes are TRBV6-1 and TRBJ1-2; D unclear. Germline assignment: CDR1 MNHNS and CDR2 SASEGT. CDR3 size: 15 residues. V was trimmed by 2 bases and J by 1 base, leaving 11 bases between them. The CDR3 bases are TGTGCCAGCAGTGAATATTACGGGAATAACTATGGCTACACCTTC. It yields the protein CASSEYYGNNYGYTF.

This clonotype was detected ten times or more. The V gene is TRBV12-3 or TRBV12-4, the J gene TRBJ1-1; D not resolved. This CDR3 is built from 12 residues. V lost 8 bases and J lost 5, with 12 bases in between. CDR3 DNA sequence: TGTGCCAGCGGACGCGGGGTGACTGAAGCTTTCTTT. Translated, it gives CASGRGVTEAFF.

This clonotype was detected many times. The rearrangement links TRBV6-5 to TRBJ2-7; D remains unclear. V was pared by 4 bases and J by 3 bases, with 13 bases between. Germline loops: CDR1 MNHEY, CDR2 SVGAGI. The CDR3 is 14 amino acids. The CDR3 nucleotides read TGTGCCAGCAGTTCAGCGTTTACCTTCTACGAGCAGTACTTC. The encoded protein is CASSSAFTFYEQYF.

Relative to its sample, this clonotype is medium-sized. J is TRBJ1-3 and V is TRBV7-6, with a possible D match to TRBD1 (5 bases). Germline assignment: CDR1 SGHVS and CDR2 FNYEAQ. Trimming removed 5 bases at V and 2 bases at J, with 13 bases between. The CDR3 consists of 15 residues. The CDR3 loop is CASSRQTGPGNTIYF. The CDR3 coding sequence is TGTGCCAGCAGCAGACAGACGGGGCCTGGAAACACCATATATTTT.

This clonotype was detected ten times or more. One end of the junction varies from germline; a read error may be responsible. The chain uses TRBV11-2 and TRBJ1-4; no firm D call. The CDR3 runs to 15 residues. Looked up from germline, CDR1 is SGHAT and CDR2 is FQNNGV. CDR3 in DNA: TGTGCCAGCAGCCTAGAAGGAGGATCTAATGAAAAACTGTTTTTT. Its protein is CASSLEGGSNEKLFF. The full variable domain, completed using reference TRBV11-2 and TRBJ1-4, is EAGVAQSPRYKIIEKRQSVAFWCNPISGHATLYWYQQILGQGPKLLIQFQNNGVVDDSQLPKDRFSAERLKGVDSTLKIQPAKLEDSAVYLCASSLEGGSNEKLFFGSGTQLSVL.

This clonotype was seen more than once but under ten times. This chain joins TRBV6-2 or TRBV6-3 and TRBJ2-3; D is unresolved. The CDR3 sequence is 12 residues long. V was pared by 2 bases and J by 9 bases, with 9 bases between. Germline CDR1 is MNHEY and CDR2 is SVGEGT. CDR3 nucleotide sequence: TGTGCCAGCAGTTACACAACCGGGACGCAGTATTTT. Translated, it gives CASSYTTGTQYF.

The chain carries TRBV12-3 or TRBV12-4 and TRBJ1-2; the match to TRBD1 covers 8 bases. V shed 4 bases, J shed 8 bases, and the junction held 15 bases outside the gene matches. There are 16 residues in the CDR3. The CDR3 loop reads CASSSSRDRLARGYTF. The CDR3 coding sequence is TGTGCCAGCAGTTCATCCCGGGACAGGCTTGCTCGAGGCTACACCTTC.

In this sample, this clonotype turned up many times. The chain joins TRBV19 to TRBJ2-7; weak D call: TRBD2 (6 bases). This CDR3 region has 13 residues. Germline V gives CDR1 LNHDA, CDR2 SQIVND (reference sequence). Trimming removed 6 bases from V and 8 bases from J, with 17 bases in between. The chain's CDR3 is CASSLDGGNKQYF. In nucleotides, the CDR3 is TGTGCCAGTAGCCTCGATGGAGGGAACAAGCAGTACTTC.

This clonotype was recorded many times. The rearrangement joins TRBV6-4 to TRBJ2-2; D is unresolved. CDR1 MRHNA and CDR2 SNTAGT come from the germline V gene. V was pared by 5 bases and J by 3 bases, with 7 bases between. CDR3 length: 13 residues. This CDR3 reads CASSYGDTGELFF. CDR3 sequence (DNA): TGTGCCAGCAGTTATGGGGACACCGGGGAGCTGTTTTTT.

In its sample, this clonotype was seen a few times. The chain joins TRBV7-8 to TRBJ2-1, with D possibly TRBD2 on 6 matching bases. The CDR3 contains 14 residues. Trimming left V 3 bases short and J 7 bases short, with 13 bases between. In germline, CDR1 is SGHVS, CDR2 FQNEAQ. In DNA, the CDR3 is TGTGCCAGCAGCTTTGAGGAGGGAGCGAATGAGCAGTTCTTC. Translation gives CASSFEEGANEQFF.

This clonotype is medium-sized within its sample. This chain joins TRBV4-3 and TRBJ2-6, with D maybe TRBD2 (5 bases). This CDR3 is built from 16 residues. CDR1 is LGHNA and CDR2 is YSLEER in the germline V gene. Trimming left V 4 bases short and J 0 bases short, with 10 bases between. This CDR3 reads CASSPEVGSGANVLTF. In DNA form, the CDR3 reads TGCGCCAGCAGCCCGGAGGTTGGCTCTGGGGCCAACGTCCTGACTTTC.

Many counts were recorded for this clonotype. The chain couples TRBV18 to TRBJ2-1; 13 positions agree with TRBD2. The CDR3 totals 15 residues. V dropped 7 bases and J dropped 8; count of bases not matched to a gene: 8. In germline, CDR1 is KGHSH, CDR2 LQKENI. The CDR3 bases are TGTGCCAGCTTGAGGACTAGCGGGGGAGGAGATGAGCAGTTCTTC. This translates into CASLRTSGGGDEQFF.

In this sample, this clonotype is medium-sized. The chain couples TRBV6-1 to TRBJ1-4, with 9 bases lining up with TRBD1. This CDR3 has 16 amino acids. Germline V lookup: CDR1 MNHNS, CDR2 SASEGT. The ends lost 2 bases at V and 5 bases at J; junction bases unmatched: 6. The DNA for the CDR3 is TGTGCCAGCAGTGAAAGGCCGGGACAGGGAAATGAAAAACTGTTTTTT. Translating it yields CASSERPGQGNEKLFF.

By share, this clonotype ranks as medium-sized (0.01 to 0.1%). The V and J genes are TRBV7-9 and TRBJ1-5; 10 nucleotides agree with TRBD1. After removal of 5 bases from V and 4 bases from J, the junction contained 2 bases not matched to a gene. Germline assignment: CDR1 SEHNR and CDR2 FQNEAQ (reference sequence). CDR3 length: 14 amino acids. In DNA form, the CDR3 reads TGTGCCAGCAGCGAGGGACAGGGGAATCAGCCCCAGCATTTT. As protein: CASSEGQGNQPQHF.

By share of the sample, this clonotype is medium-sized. The DNA for the CDR3 is TGCAGTGCTAGAGGGGAAATGCAAGAGACCCAGTACTTC. It is translated as CSARGEMQETQYF. The chain uses TRBV20-1 and TRBJ2-5; D unresolved. The germline V gene has CDR1 DFQATT and CDR2 SNEGSKA (reference sequence). V lost 1 base and J lost 2, with 8 bases in between. The CDR3 has 13 residues.

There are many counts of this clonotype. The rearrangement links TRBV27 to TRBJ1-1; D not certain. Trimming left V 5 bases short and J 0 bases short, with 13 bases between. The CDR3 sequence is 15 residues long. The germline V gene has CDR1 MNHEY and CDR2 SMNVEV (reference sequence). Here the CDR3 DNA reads TGTGCCAGCAGTCCCCTCTTAGAGGTGAACACTGAAGCTTTCTTT. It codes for CASSPLLEVNTEAFF.

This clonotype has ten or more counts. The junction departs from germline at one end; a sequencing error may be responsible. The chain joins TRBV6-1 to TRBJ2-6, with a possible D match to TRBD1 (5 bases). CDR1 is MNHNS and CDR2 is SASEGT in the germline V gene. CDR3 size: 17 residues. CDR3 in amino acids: CASGDRTPFRGANVLTF. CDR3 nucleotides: TGTGCCAGCGGTGACAGAACCCCCTTTAGGGGGGCCAACGTCCTGACTTTC.

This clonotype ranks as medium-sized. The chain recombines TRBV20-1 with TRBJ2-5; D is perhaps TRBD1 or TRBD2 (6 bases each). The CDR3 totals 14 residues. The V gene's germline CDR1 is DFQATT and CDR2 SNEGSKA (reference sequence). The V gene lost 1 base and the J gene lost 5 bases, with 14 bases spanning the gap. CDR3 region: CSARVSGGVETQYF. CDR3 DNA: TGCAGTGCTAGAGTGTCCGGGGGCGTCGAGACCCAGTACTTC.

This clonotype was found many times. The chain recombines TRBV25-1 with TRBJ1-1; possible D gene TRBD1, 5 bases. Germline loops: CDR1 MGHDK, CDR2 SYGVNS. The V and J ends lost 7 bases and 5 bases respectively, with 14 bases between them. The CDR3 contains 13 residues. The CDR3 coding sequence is TGTGCCAGCATCGCCAGGGCAGGTACTGAAGCTTTCTTT. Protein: CASIARAGTEAFF.

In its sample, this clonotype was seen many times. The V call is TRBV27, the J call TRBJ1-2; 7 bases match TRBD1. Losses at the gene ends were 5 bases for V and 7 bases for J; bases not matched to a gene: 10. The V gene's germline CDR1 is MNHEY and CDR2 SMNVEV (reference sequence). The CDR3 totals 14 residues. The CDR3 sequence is CASSAKWDSRGYTF. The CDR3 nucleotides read TGTGCCAGCAGTGCTAAATGGGACAGCCGTGGCTACACCTTC.

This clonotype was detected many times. CDR3 sequence: CASTSPTGISYEQYF. CDR3 in DNA: TGTGCCAGCACCTCCCCAACAGGGATCTCCTACGAGCAGTACTTC. The chain employs TRBV6-2 or TRBV6-3 and TRBJ2-7, with D maybe TRBD1 (6 bases). Trimming pared 7 bases from V and 0 bases from J, leaving 16 bases between. CDR3 length: 15 amino acids. CDR1 and CDR2 (germline): MNHEY, SVGEGT.